The TCR beta chain described here comes from a study of blood T cells in healthy people across ages. Per the germline V gene, CDR1 is SGHAT and CDR2 is FQNNGV. Trimming stripped 3 bases from V and 0 bases from J, with 28 bases between. This CDR3 spans 21 amino acids. Each donor was a healthy Caucasian individual from Russia, aged roughly 6 to 100. The authors ran a second PCR of 7 to 11 cycles using a sample-barcoded 5' primer and a J-beta primer mix. CDR3-containing paired-end reads numbered at least 3 million in each sample. TCRdb independently ran MiXCR on the 5' RACE reads; one entry per CDR3 protein. Here the sample spans 700,000 to 800,000 distinct CDR3 sequences, more than 40% being singletons.

Source material: blood. The sequence derives from a woman between 55 and 75 years old in good health. The chain has TRBV11-2 and TRBJ2-3, with TRBD2 as a possible D gene (6 bases). The CDR3 is CASSLGGDSGLLWGSTDTQYF. The CDR3 DNA reads TGTGCCAGCAGCTTGGGGGGAGACAGCGGTCTACTGTGGGGGAGCACAGATACGCAGTATTTT. The entire variable domain, with the rest obtained from reference TRBV11-2 and TRBJ2-3, is as follows: EAGVAQSPRYKIIEKRQSVAFWCNPISGHATLYWYQQILGQGPKLLIQFQNNGVVDDSQLPKDRFSAERLKGVDSTLKIQPAKLEDSAVYLCASSLGGDSGLLWGSTDTQYFGPGTRLTVL.